This record looks at one TCR beta chain sequence and its context. The protocol was immunoSEQ multiplex PCR, while the TCRdb copy is restricted to in-frame clones and leaves out a portion. In the table there are 130,000 to 150,000 clones, 80% to 90% of which are singletons. The data were taken from a study of blood T cell repertoires in COVID-19. The CDR3 runs to 14 residues. Germline V CDR1 and CDR2: DFQATT, SNEGSKA (reference sequence). Trimming stripped 3 bases from V and 3 bases from J, with 12 bases between. The chain has TRBV20-1 and TRBJ1-5, with a possible D match to TRBD1 (5 bases). The receptor comes from a human donor in a cohort sampled during active COVID-19. Sequenced sample: peripheral blood. The CDR3 is CSASKGRINQPQHF. The CDR3 coding sequence is TGCAGTGCTAGTAAGGGGCGGATCAATCAGCCCCAGCATTTT.